Listed here are 28 T cell receptor beta chains from one sample, sequenced in a study of T cells in Graves' hyperthyroidism and ophthalmopathy. The CDR3 regions of TCR beta were amplified from RNA transcripts. An initial round of RT-PCR targeting the TCR CDR3 relied on the HTBI primer set. MiXCR, applied by TCRdb to the multiplex PCR reads, yields one record per CDR3 protein. Among more than 150,000 distinct CDR3 sequences listed, over 15% were seen once. Input material: blood. The receptor set was obtained from a woman aged 50 to 60 with Graves' hyperthyroidism.

Many counts were recorded for this clonotype. The CDR3 spells CASSRDRVETQYF. The CDR3 bases are TGTGCCAGCAGCCGTGACAGGGTGGAGACCCAGTACTTC. This chain joins TRBV28 and TRBJ2-5; 7 nucleotides line up with TRBD1. This CDR3 region has 13 residues. Germline-derived CDR1 and CDR2 are MDHEN and SYDVKM. Trimming took 6 bases from V and 5 from J; bases not matched to a gene: 6.

CDR3: CASSTTGRRGNTEAFF. CDR3 DNA sequence: TGTGCCAGCAGTACAACAGGGCGGCGGGGTAACACTGAAGCTTTCTTT. The chain is built from TRBV27 and TRBJ1-1; D is perhaps TRBD1 (6 bases). The germline V gene encodes CDR1 MNHEY and CDR2 SMNVEV (reference sequence). Between the trimmed V and J ends, which lost 5 bases and 2 bases, there was a span of 18 bases. CDR3 length: 16 residues.

For this clonotype: One base away lies a much larger clone, so this may be a sequencing read error. J is TRBJ2-1 and V is TRBV19; D call uncertain. Germline-derived CDR1 and CDR2 are LNHDA and SQIVND (reference sequence). The CDR3 has 13 amino acids. Between the trimmed V and J ends, which lost 3 bases and 5 bases, there was a span of 8 bases. The CDR3 loop reads CASSMLFHNEQFF. The CDR3 coding sequence is TGTGCCAGTAGTATGTTGTTCCACAATGAGCAGTTCTTC.

This clonotype was seen many times. The V gene is TRBV13, the J gene TRBJ1-1; unclear D gene. The CDR3 length is 15 residues. The germline gives CDR1 PRHDT, CDR2 FYEKMQ (reference sequence). V gave up 0 bases and J gave up 0 bases, with 8 bases separating them. The CDR3 here is CASSLGRGMNTEAFF. As DNA, the CDR3 is TGTGCCAGCAGCTTAGGACGTGGGATGAACACTGAAGCTTTCTTT.

The chain combines TRBV29-1 with TRBJ1-5, with 11 bases matching TRBD1. The CDR3 is 14 amino acids. Unmatched junction bases numbered 5, after V lost 3 bases and J lost 7 bases. Germline lookup yields CDR1 SQVTM and CDR2 ANQGSEA. CDR3 region: CSVDGQGAGQPQHF. The CDR3 DNA reads as TGCAGCGTTGATGGACAGGGGGCTGGACAGCCCCAGCATTTT.

This clonotype was counted many times. The chain has TRBV15 and TRBJ1-5; 8 bases are shared with TRBD1. Germline V gene data show CDR1 as LNHNV and CDR2 as YYDKDF (reference sequence). V lost 5 bases, J lost 6 bases, and 9 bases stayed unmatched. CDR3 length: 15 residues. CDR3 loop: CATSLGQGGTQPQHF. The CDR3 bases are TGTGCCACCAGCCTAGGACAGGGAGGCACTCAGCCCCAGCATTTT.

This clonotype was seen ten or more times. The chain links TRBV20-1 to TRBJ1-6, with 8 positions matching TRBD1. The CDR3 runs to 14 residues. Germline V CDR1 and CDR2: DFQATT, SNEGSKA (reference sequence). Trimming took 6 bases from V and 2 from J; bases not matched to a gene: 3. The CDR3 DNA follows: TGCAGTGCCAGGACAGGGCCCTATAATTCACCCCTCCACTTT. Protein: CSARTGPYNSPLHF.

This clonotype was found many times. The chain employs TRBV19 and TRBJ1-2; the D gene is possibly TRBD1 (5 bases). Looked up from germline, CDR1 is LNHDA and CDR2 is SQIVND (reference sequence). V was pared by 5 bases and J by 8 bases, with 18 bases between. The CDR3 sequence is 14 residues long. The CDR3 DNA is TGTGCCAGTAGTCCCCCGAGAGGGTGGGACGGCTACACCTTC. This sequence encodes CASSPPRGWDGYTF.

This chain uses TRBV5-1 with TRBJ2-3, with TRBD2 matching over 10 bases. V was pared by 6 bases and J by 6 bases, with 7 bases of the junction left unmatched. This CDR3 spans 14 amino acids. Germline loops: CDR1 SGHRS, CDR2 YFSETQ. CDR3 sequence reads: CASTKRGGWDTQYF. In nucleotides, the CDR3 is TGCGCCAGCACCAAGCGGGGGGGCTGGGATACGCAGTATTTT.

This clonotype was observed at least ten times. The V and J genes are TRBV10-3 and TRBJ1-1; 12 bases line up with TRBD1. The CDR3 covers 17 residues. J gave up 3 bases and V 5 bases, and 10 bases lay outside the gene matches. Germline CDR1 reads ENHRY; CDR2 reads SYGVKD. The CDR3 sequence: CAISTGTGGALDTEAFF. CDR3 nucleotide sequence: TGTGCCATCAGTACCGGGACAGGGGGCGCGTTGGACACTGAAGCTTTCTTT.

At least ten counts were recorded for this clonotype. The CDR3 DNA sequence: TGTGCCAGCAGCTTAGTAGGGGGCTATGGCTACACCTTC. The encoded protein is CASSLVGGYGYTF. V and J are TRBV7-9 and TRBJ1-2; perhaps TRBD1 as D (6 bases). Trimming pared 1 base from V and 4 bases from J, leaving 7 bases between. The CDR3 spans 13 residues. Germline V lookup: CDR1 SEHNR, CDR2 FQNEAQ (reference sequence).

This clonotype came up many times. J is TRBJ2-7 and V is TRBV7-9; tentatively, D is TRBD1 (6 bases). CDR1 and CDR2 (germline): SEHNR, FQNEAQ (reference sequence). V was pared by 6 bases and J by 2 bases, with 11 bases between. The CDR3 has 13 residues. The CDR3 DNA sequence: TGTGCCAGCAGAAGACAGGAAACCTACGAGCAGTACTTC. Translating gives CASRRQETYEQYF.

The chain is built from TRBV9 and TRBJ1-2; no reliable D call. CDR3 length: 15 amino acids. CDR1 is SGDLS and CDR2 is YYNGEE in the germline V gene. V lost 0 bases, J lost 5 bases, and 14 bases lay in between. CDR3 loop: CASSVEGGGSYGYTF. DNA of the CDR3: TGTGCCAGCAGCGTAGAAGGAGGAGGGTCTTATGGCTACACCTTC. The complete variable domain, with remaining parts taken from reference TRBV9 and TRBJ1-2, reads DSGVTQTPKHLITATGQRVTLRCSPRSGDLSVYWYQQSLDQGLQFLIQYYNGEERAKGNILERFSAQQFPDLHSELNLSSLELGDSALYFCASSVEGGGSYGYTFGSGTRLTVV.

This clonotype was seen ten or more times. The V call is TRBV28, the J call TRBJ1-2, with D unclear. The CDR3 consists of 15 residues. Trimming pared 2 bases from V and 5 bases from J, leaving 15 bases between. Germline V gives CDR1 MDHEN, CDR2 SYDVKM. The chain's CDR3 is CASSLEVADKYGYTF. In DNA form, the CDR3 reads TGTGCCAGCAGTTTAGAGGTGGCAGATAAGTATGGCTACACCTTC.

This clonotype was counted at least ten times. CDR3 loop: CASGGLGGGNTDTQYF. The CDR3 DNA sequence: TGTGCCAGCGGGGGTCTCGGCGGGGGGAATACAGATACGCAGTATTTT. The chain uses TRBV2 and TRBJ2-3; TRBD2 aligns across 8 bases. The V and J ends lost 8 bases and 3 bases, in that order; junction bases with no gene match: 13. The CDR3 is 16 amino acids. Germline CDR1 and CDR2: SNHLY and FYNNEI.

The chain combines TRBV18 with TRBJ2-5; D gene unclear. Germline V gene data show CDR1 as KGHSH and CDR2 as LQKENI. V shed 6 bases and J shed 13 bases, with 21 bases lying between them. This CDR3 is built from 13 residues. For the CDR3, the DNA is TGTGCCAGCTCTCCCGCGGACCTCCCGTATCTGTACTTC. Translation: CASSPADLPYLYF.

The chain carries TRBV20-1 and TRBJ2-3; D is ambiguous. V lost 4 bases, J lost 0 bases, and 8 bases lay in between. The V gene's germline CDR1 is DFQATT and CDR2 SNEGSKA (reference sequence). The CDR3 is made up of 13 amino acids. CDR3: CSANLGSTDTQYF. CDR3 coding DNA: TGCAGTGCTAACCTCGGCAGCACAGATACGCAGTATTTT.

This chain uses TRBV3-1 with TRBJ2-3; a weak D match, TRBD1 (5 bases). V gave up 0 bases and J gave up 0 bases, with 7 bases separating them. Germline loops: CDR1 LGHDT, CDR2 YNNKEL (reference sequence). The CDR3 extends over 15 amino acids. CDR3 sequence: CASSQDRASTDTQYF. DNA of the CDR3: TGTGCCAGCAGCCAAGACAGGGCTAGCACAGATACGCAGTATTTT.

In its sample, this clonotype was seen many times. The chain combines TRBV4-1 with TRBJ1-5; D unclear. The germline CDR1 and CDR2 sequences are MGHRA and YSYEKL. Trimming removed 3 bases at V and 9 bases at J, with 12 bases between. This CDR3 spans 13 amino acids. CDR3 in amino acids: CASSHDSAMPQHF. CDR3 nucleotides: TGCGCCAGCAGCCACGACTCGGCCATGCCCCAGCATTTT.

This clonotype was found many times. The J gene is TRBJ2-1, the V gene TRBV11-3, with 12 bases lining up with TRBD2. The CDR3 is made up of 17 amino acids. The junction had 7 bases not matched to a gene; V was cut back by 1 base and J by 6 bases. Germline V gene data show CDR1 as SGHNT and CDR2 as YENEEA. The CDR3 here is CASSLAQLAGGSNEQFF. CDR3 sequence (DNA): TGTGCCAGCAGCTTAGCCCAACTAGCGGGGGGTTCCAATGAGCAGTTCTTC. Drawing the rest from reference TRBV11-3 and TRBJ2-1, the complete variable domain is EAGVVQSPRYKIIEKKQPVAFWCNPISGHNTLYWYLQNLGQGPELLIRYENEEAVDDSQLPKDRFSAERLKGVDSTLKIQPAELGDSAVYLCASSLAQLAGGSNEQFFGPGTRLTVL.

This clonotype appeared many times. V gene TRBV29-1 combines with J gene TRBJ1-2; D ambiguous. Germline CDR1 reads SQVTM; CDR2 reads ANQGSEA. The CDR3 sequence is 11 residues long. The V and J ends lost 7 bases and 6 bases respectively, with 12 bases between them. CDR3 nucleotides: TGCAGCGCGAGCGGTGGCGATGGCTACACCTTC. This gives the protein CSASGGDGYTF.

CDR3 nucleotides: TGTGCCACCAGGGCACTAGCGGGGGGGCCCACCGGGGAGCTGTTTTTT. As protein: CATRALAGGPTGELFF. J is TRBJ2-2 and V is TRBV15, with 13 bases lining up with TRBD2. CDR3 length: 16 amino acids. Germline V gene lookup returns CDR1 LNHNV and CDR2 YYDKDF (reference sequence). Germline trimming cut 6 bases from V and 4 bases from J; bases unmatched to any gene: 5.

This clonotype was picked up many times. V usage is TRBV6-1 and J usage is TRBJ2-2, with a weak D call TRBD1 (5 bases). V was pared by 4 bases and J by 3 bases, with 12 bases between. This CDR3 spans 15 amino acids. The germline CDR1 and CDR2 sequences are MNHNS and SASEGT. CDR3 amino acids: CASSGGREDTGELFF. The DNA for the CDR3 is TGTGCCAGCAGTGGGGGCAGGGAAGACACCGGGGAGCTGTTTTTT.

J is TRBJ1-2 and V is TRBV5-1, with no clear D. CDR3 length: 14 amino acids. The germline V gene has CDR1 SGHRS and CDR2 YFSETQ. The V and J ends lost 4 bases and 6 bases respectively, with 16 bases between them. This CDR3 is CASSTGFAEDGYTF. CDR3 DNA sequence: TGCGCCAGCAGCACGGGGTTCGCGGAGGATGGCTACACCTTC.

This clonotype was detected a few times. The CDR3 DNA sequence: TGTGCCAGTAGTATAAACCCCACCCCGACGGCTTTCTTT. Amino acid sequence: CASSINPTPTAFF. The J gene is TRBJ1-1, the V gene TRBV19; D is unresolved. The CDR3 consists of 13 residues. V was clipped by 2 bases and J by 11 bases, with 15 bases between them. Germline CDR1 is LNHDA and CDR2 is SQIVND (reference sequence).

This clonotype was seen at least ten times. The V gene is TRBV18, the J gene TRBJ1-2, with 12 positions matching TRBD1. CDR1 and CDR2 (germline): KGHSH, LQKENI. After removal of 4 bases from V and 3 bases from J, the junction contained 6 bases not matched to a gene. The CDR3 is 16 residues long. CDR3 in amino acids: CASSRSGQGADYGYTF. The CDR3 DNA follows: TGTGCCAGCTCACGGTCGGGACAGGGGGCAGACTATGGCTACACCTTC.

The sample holds many counts of this clonotype. The chain carries TRBV29-1 and TRBJ1-2; 10 bases agree with TRBD1. The J segment lost 8 bases and the V segment lost 7 bases, leaving 13 bases of the junction unmatched. The length of the CDR3 is 14 residues. Germline assignment: CDR1 SQVTM and CDR2 ANQGSEA. CDR3 protein: CSARGQGNKEGYTF. In DNA, the CDR3 is TGCAGCGCAAGGGGACAGGGGAATAAAGAGGGCTACACCTTC.

This clonotype was counted at least ten times. This chain uses TRBV28 with TRBJ2-7; D is undetermined. Trimming left V 5 bases short and J 4 bases short, with 3 bases between. There are 10 residues in the CDR3. CDR1 and CDR2 from the germline V gene are MDHEN and SYDVKM. The CDR3 reads CASSTYEQYF. The CDR3 DNA follows: TGTGCCAGCAGTACGTACGAGCAGTACTTC.